Sequencing of this TCR beta chain was carried out in a study of T-cell reconstitution after alpha-beta-depleted transplantation in children. Broader study findings: Once a year had passed after transplant, T-cell counts and diversity came mostly from newly produced T cells. Roughly two months post-transplant, alpha-beta T cells reportedly originated from several hundred graft clones that had expanded. After transplant, high TCRbeta diversity at day 60 in some patients arose from surviving recipient T cells and thymic progenitors.

Trimming removed 4 bases from V and 2 bases from J, with 9 bases in between. In germline, CDR1 is MNHEY, CDR2 SMNVEV (reference sequence). The CDR3 has 13 amino acids. Unique molecular identifiers tagged the TCRbeta library. TCRdb independently ran MiXCR on the PCR reads; one entry per CDR3 protein. The sample holds 300,000 to 350,000 distinct CDR3 sequences; roughly 25% are singletons and the top ten take 9.5% to 12%. In the case of this clonotype: No antigen is known for it.

The rearrangement joins TRBV27 to TRBJ2-7; no clear D. The clonotype originates from a male patient aged 10-17 years who had a stem cell transplant for acute lymphoblastic leukemia, so the T cells may come from the graft donor. The starting material was PBMCs, mostly from graft donor cells, obtained 180 days after TCRalphabeta/CD19-depleted stem cell transplant. The CDR3 DNA follows: TGTGCCAGCAGTTGGGGTGACCCCTACGAGCAGTACTTC. Translation gives CASSWGDPYEQYF.